The following is a T cell receptor (beta chain) sequence with its context. Its antigen is unidentified. The sample belongs to a study of CD8 T cells in Susac syndrome. Study context: The sequenced Susac syndrome patients comprised 5 or 6 with active disease and roughly 8 in remission. Study-wide results and caveats: The authors found sixteen Susac-specific public clones in total CD8+ repertoires and 4 to 6 in CD8+ TEMRA repertoires. Clonal expansion of CD8+ cells in Susac peaked in TEMRA cells (and in active patients).

Random hexamers were used to reverse transcribe an amount of 0.5 to 1 ug RNA. Amplification of TCR beta CDR3 across 54 Vbeta and 13 Jbeta was performed with immunoSEQ multiplex PCR. TCRdb redid the calling of the immunoSEQ multiplex PCR reads with MiXCR, one entry per CDR3 protein. Among about 100,000 distinct CDR3 sequences, 95% were seen once, and the ten largest hold roughly 0.29%. The sequence was collected from a human donor with Susac syndrome. The source material was CD8+ T cells from PBMCs.

DNA of the CDR3: TGTGCCAGCAGCGTAGATGAGGCCCCCACACCAAGAGATACGCAGTATTTT. This translates into CASSVDEAPTPRDTQYF. The chain links TRBV9 to TRBJ2-3, with no clear D. Per germline, CDR1 SGDLS and CDR2 YYNGEE. V shed 0 bases and J shed 5 bases, with 19 bases lying between them. The CDR3 has 17 amino acids.